This passage covers 4 T cell receptor beta chains from one sample sequenced in a study of cytomegalovirus exposure and HLA in healthy donors. Amplification used 60 Vbeta primers and 13 Jbeta primers. Some clones are missing from TCRdb's copy, which holds only in-frame ones; the method was immunoSEQ multiplex PCR. The sample lists about 180,000 clones, less than 90% occurring once. Sample: PBMCs. Source of these receptors: a girl aged 5 to 17 in good health and CMV-seropositive.

The chain couples TRBV29-1 to TRBJ2-1; D remains unclear. Trimming took off 3 bases at V and 13 bases at J, with 10 bases between the two ends. The germline V gene encodes CDR1 SQVTM and CDR2 ANQGSEA. This CDR3 spans 10 amino acids. CDR3 region: CSVDVSRQFF. CDR3 nucleotide sequence: TGCAGCGTTGATGTTAGTAGACAGTTCTTC.

The rearrangement links TRBV14 to TRBJ1-1; a possible D gene is TRBD1 (5 bases). V lost 2 bases, J lost 1 base, and 8 bases lay in between. CDR1 is SGHDN, CDR2 FVKESK, per germline. The CDR3 runs 14 residues. In DNA form, the CDR3 reads TGTGCCAGCAGCCAATTAACAGGGAACACTGAAGCTTTCTTT. Its translation is CASSQLTGNTEAFF. The full variable domain, in which reference TRBV14 and TRBJ1-1 provide the parts outside the CDR3, is EAGVTQFPSHSVIEKGQTVTLRCDPISGHDNLYWYRRVMGKEIKFLLHFVKESKQDESGMPNNRFLAERTGGTYSTLKVQPAELEDSGVYFCASSQLTGNTEAFFGQGTRLTVV.

This sequence joins TRBV27 and TRBJ1-5; no clear D. Per germline, CDR1 MNHEY and CDR2 SMNVEV (reference sequence). This CDR3 region has 15 residues. V was clipped by 4 bases and J by 0 bases, with 10 bases between them. The CDR3 region is CASSYRGSSNQPQHF. The CDR3 DNA reads TGTGCCAGCAGTTATAGAGGGTCTAGCAATCAGCCCCAGCATTTT.

The chain is built from TRBV7-8 and TRBJ2-7, with TRBD2 matching over 8 bases. The CDR3 runs to 15 residues. With V trimmed by 5 bases and J by 2 bases, 8 bases remained unmatched. CDR1 is SGHVS and CDR2 is FQNEAQ in the germline V gene. The CDR3 region is CASSEGTRRTYEQYF. The CDR3 DNA sequence: TGTGCCAGCAGCGAGGGGACTAGAAGAACCTACGAGCAGTACTTC.